A single sample gave rise to the 31 T cell receptor beta chains below, sequenced in a study of fetal regulatory T cell absence and autoimmunity. Assay used: immunoSEQ multiplex PCR; TCRdb lists only in-frame clones, some missing. There are 95,000 to 100,000 clones in the sample; roughly 70% occur only once, and 2% lies in the top ten. The material sequenced was pancreas tissue. The source of these receptors is a male donor with IPEX syndrome.

The chain links TRBV5-4 to TRBJ2-1; D remains unclear. V was trimmed by 0 bases and J by 7 bases, leaving 11 bases between them. The CDR3 spans 14 residues. Germline V gene data show CDR1 as SGHNT and CDR2 as YYREEE (reference sequence). For the CDR3, the DNA is TGTGCCAGCAGCTTGGCCGCCTTCGGGAATGAGCAGTTCTTC. Encoded protein: CASSLAAFGNEQFF. The whole variable domain, remainder taken from reference TRBV5-4 and TRBJ2-1, is ETGVTQSPTHLIKTRGQQVTLRCSSQSGHNTVSWYQQALGQGPQFIFQYYREEENGRGNFPPRFSGLQFPNYSSELNVNALELDDSALYLCASSLAAFGNEQFFGPGTRLTVL.

CDR3 DNA: TGTGCCAGCAAAGGCCCAAACTATGGCTACACCTTC. Its protein is CASKGPNYGYTF. The chain uses TRBV2 and TRBJ1-2; D is unclear. Per germline, CDR1 SNHLY and CDR2 FYNNEI. This CDR3 spans 12 amino acids. Trimming cost V 7 bases and J 2 bases, with 8 bases left between them.

In this sample, this clone turned up a few times. This chain joins TRBV10-3 and TRBJ2-7; D ambiguous. Germline V gene lookup returns CDR1 ENHRY and CDR2 SYGVKD. CDR3 size: 13 residues. The ends were cut back, 6 bases at V and 5 bases at J, with 14 bases in the middle. CDR3 nucleotide sequence: TGTGCCATCAGGCCCCCGGCGACCGACGAGCAGTACTTC. It translates to CAIRPPATDEQYF.

This rearrangement joins TRBV6-1 to TRBJ2-2; D not resolved. Per germline, CDR1 MNHNS and CDR2 SASEGT. This CDR3 has 13 amino acids. V was shortened by 8 bases and J by 0 bases, with 7 bases between the two germline ends. The CDR3 sequence: CASPRPNTGELFF. CDR3 coding DNA: TGTGCCAGCCCTAGACCGAACACCGGGGAGCTGTTTTTT.

The chain joins TRBV10-3 to TRBJ2-7, with TRBD1 as a possible D gene (5 bases). CDR1 ENHRY and CDR2 SYGVKD come from the germline V gene. CDR3 size: 11 residues. Deletions cut 4 bases from V and 7 bases from J, with 8 bases between. The CDR3 DNA follows: TGTGCCATCAGTGCCAAGGGGGAGCAGTACTTC. Translation: CAISAKGEQYF.

The chain couples TRBV6-1 to TRBJ2-3, with 7 positions matching TRBD2. Germline CDR1 MNHNS, CDR2 SASEGT. This CDR3 region has 16 residues. Germline trimming cut 4 bases from V and 2 bases from J; bases unmatched to any gene: 9. In DNA, the CDR3 is TGTGCCAGCAGTGCCCGGGGGGTCTGGCCCACAGATACGCAGTATTTT. Its translation is CASSARGVWPTDTQYF.

The rearrangement links TRBV28 to TRBJ2-5; 7 positions agree with TRBD2. V shed 3 bases and J 4 bases; nucleotides not matched to a gene: 2. Germline loops: CDR1 MDHEN, CDR2 SYDVKM. The CDR3 is 13 amino acids. The CDR3 spells CASSLTGGETQYF. The CDR3 DNA is TGTGCCAGCAGTTTGACGGGGGGAGAGACCCAGTACTTC.

The rearrangement links TRBV9 to TRBJ2-2, with 7 bases lining up with TRBD1. V was pared by 0 bases and J by 5 bases, with 10 bases of the junction left unmatched. The CDR3 is 17 residues long. The germline V gene has CDR1 SGDLS and CDR2 YYNGEE. The CDR3 DNA reads TGTGCCAGCAGCGTAGAAGTAGGGGGCTTGGGAACCGGGGAGCTGTTTTTT. Translated: CASSVEVGGLGTGELFF.

On this clone: The junction and the germline gene differ at one end; a read error may be behind it. The rearrangement joins TRBV5-1 to TRBJ2-7, with 7 nucleotides matching TRBD2. Germline V gene sequence: CDR1 SGHRS, CDR2 YFSETQ. The CDR3 has 14 residues. The CDR3 loop reads CASTLGGVAGEQYF. As DNA, the CDR3 is TGCGCCAGCACCTTGGGGGGGGTAGCTGGAGAGCAGTACTTC.

This chain connects TRBV30 to TRBJ2-7; tentatively, D is TRBD1 or TRBD2 (6 bases each). V shed 4 bases and J shed 2 bases, with 18 bases lying between them. This CDR3 has 15 residues. Germline CDR1 is GTSNPN and CDR2 is SVGIG (reference sequence). CDR3 region: CAWKEGDWGTYEQYF. CDR3 coding DNA: TGTGCCTGGAAAGAGGGGGACTGGGGCACCTACGAGCAGTACTTC.

The J gene is TRBJ2-7, the V gene TRBV7-8; tentative D call: TRBD1 (6 bases). There are 15 residues in the CDR3. Trimming cost V 6 bases and J 4 bases, with 19 bases left between them. Germline CDR1 reads SGHVS; CDR2 reads FQNEAQ. The CDR3 DNA reads as TGTGCCAGCAGATATGAACAGGGTATGGCGTACGAGCAGTACTTC. Protein product: CASRYEQGMAYEQYF.

The chain is built from TRBV7-9 and TRBJ2-7; D tentatively fits TRBD1 or TRBD2 (5 bases each). The CDR3 is 14 amino acids. From germline, CDR1 is SEHNR and CDR2 FQNEAQ (reference sequence). V was cut by 2 bases and J by 2 bases, with 10 bases left in between. CDR3 sequence: CASSLRDGAYEQYF. As DNA, the CDR3 is TGTGCCAGCAGCTTAAGGGACGGTGCCTACGAGCAGTACTTC.

V is TRBV27 and J is TRBJ1-2; the match to TRBD1 covers 9 bases. In germline, CDR1 is MNHEY, CDR2 SMNVEV (reference sequence). The length of the CDR3 is 16 residues. The V segment lost 8 bases and the J segment 3 bases; nucleotides outside the gene matches: 13. CDR3 sequence: CASSRPGTGLDYGYTF. The CDR3 DNA reads TGTGCCAGCTCACGACCCGGGACAGGGTTGGACTATGGCTACACCTTC.

The chain carries TRBV6-6 and TRBJ1-4, with D unclear. V shed 1 base and J shed 8 bases, with 14 bases lying between them. From germline, CDR1 is MNHNY and CDR2 SVGAGI (reference sequence). The CDR3 is 15 amino acids. The CDR3 nucleotides read TGTGCCAGCAGTTACTGGGAACCGAGGCGAGAAAAACTGTTTTTT. Protein product: CASSYWEPRREKLFF.

This sequence joins TRBV5-4 and TRBJ1-1, with D uncertain. Trimming took off 3 bases at V and 1 base at J, with 4 bases between the two ends. The CDR3 contains 12 residues. In germline, CDR1 is SGHNT, CDR2 YYREEE (reference sequence). The CDR3 spells CASSSPNTEAFF. CDR3 bases: TGTGCCAGCAGCTCCCCGAACACTGAAGCTTTCTTT.

This rearrangement joins TRBV30 to TRBJ2-7; the match to TRBD2 covers 8 bases. The CDR3 sequence is 15 residues long. CDR1 is GTSNPN, CDR2 SVGIG, per germline (reference sequence). Trimming at V came to 3 bases and at J to 7 bases, leaving 14 bases not matched to a gene. CDR3 DNA sequence: TGTGCCTGGAGCGACCGACTAGCGCGTTTGGTGGAGCAGTACTTC. This sequence encodes CAWSDRLARLVEQYF.

Only one count was recorded for this clone. V and J are TRBV4-2 and TRBJ1-2; TRBD1 aligns across 7 bases. The length of the CDR3 is 13 residues. V trimming: 3 bases; J trimming: 5 bases; junction bases outside the gene matches: 3. Germline CDR1 reads LGHNA; CDR2 reads YNFKEQ. DNA for the CDR3: TGTGCCAGCAGCCAGGGGACAGTTTATGGCTACACCTTC. This encodes CASSQGTVYGYTF.

V usage is TRBV7-6 and J usage is TRBJ2-7; D is possibly TRBD2 (5 bases). V lost 5 bases to trimming and J lost 3 bases, with 11 bases between them. Germline CDR1 reads SGHVS; CDR2 reads FNYEAQ. The CDR3 contains 13 residues. DNA for the CDR3: TGTGCCAGCAGCCCCCCAACTAGCTACGAGCAGTACTTC. It translates to CASSPPTSYEQYF.

This chain uses TRBV5-1 with TRBJ1-2; no reliable D call. The CDR3 length is 14 residues. CDR1 SGHRS and CDR2 YFSETQ come from the germline V gene. V was trimmed by 1 base and J by 0 bases, leaving 7 bases between them. CDR3 DNA sequence: TGCGCCAGCAGCTTGAAGTATCCTAACTATGGCTACACCTTC. As protein: CASSLKYPNYGYTF.

This clone was counted a few times. The chain recombines TRBV5-1 with TRBJ2-5; D unclear. The length of the CDR3 is 13 residues. V was shortened by 5 bases and J by 1 base, with 9 bases between the two germline ends. Germline loops: CDR1 SGHRS, CDR2 YFSETQ. The CDR3 here is CASSFSVQETQYF. In DNA form, the CDR3 reads TGCGCCAGCAGTTTCAGTGTCCAAGAGACCCAGTACTTC. Looking up the rest from reference TRBV5-1 and TRBJ2-5 gives the full variable domain: KAGVTQTPRYLIKTRGQQVTLSCSPISGHRSVSWYQQTPGQGLQFLFEYFSETQRNKGNFPGRFSGRQFSNSRSEMNVSTLELGDSALYLCASSFSVQETQYFGPGTRLLVL.

This clone was counted a single time. The V call is TRBV7-2, the J call TRBJ2-1; D not certain. The CDR3 has 14 amino acids. Germline V lookup: CDR1 SGHTA, CDR2 FQGNSA. With 1 base removed from V and 0 bases from J, the gap between germline ends came to 4 bases. The CDR3 DNA reads TGTGCCAGCAGCTTAGATACCTCCTACAATGAGCAGTTCTTC. Translation: CASSLDTSYNEQFF.

The chain links TRBV29-1 to TRBJ1-4; D not certain. The germline V gene encodes CDR1 SQVTM and CDR2 ANQGSEA. The length of the CDR3 is 13 residues. Trimming removed 4 bases from V and 5 bases from J, with 11 bases in between. The CDR3 DNA is TGCAGCGTTGGCCGGGGAGGGAATGAAAAACTGTTTTTT. This codes for CSVGRGGNEKLFF. The whole variable domain, remainder taken from reference TRBV29-1 and TRBJ1-4, is SAVISQKPSRDICQRGTSLTIQCQVDSQVTMMFWYRQQPGQSLTLIATANQGSEATYESGFVIDKFPISRPNLTFSTLTVSNMSPEDSSIYLCSVGRGGNEKLFFGSGTQLSVL.

The chain couples TRBV6-5 to TRBJ2-1, with D possibly TRBD2 on 6 matching bases. Germline CDR1 MNHEY, CDR2 SVGAGI. This CDR3 contains 12 residues. Trimming left V 6 bases short and J 10 bases short, with 13 bases between. The CDR3 reads CASSSGLPEQFF. As DNA, the CDR3 is TGTGCCAGCAGCTCGGGACTCCCCGAGCAGTTCTTC.

The chain couples TRBV4-1 to TRBJ1-2; D remains ambiguous. The V end was cut by 1 base, the J end by 8 bases, with 14 bases between. Germline V lookup: CDR1 MGHRA, CDR2 YSYEKL. The CDR3 is made up of 14 amino acids. The DNA of the CDR3 is TGCGCCAGCAGCCAAGTCGCAGGCCCTGGGGGCTACACCTTC. This codes for CASSQVAGPGGYTF.

The CDR3 region is CASSLRVFELSYNEQFF. The CDR3 nucleotides read TGTGCCAGCAGCTTGCGCGTATTTGAGCTATCCTACAATGAGCAGTTCTTC. The chain employs TRBV11-2 and TRBJ2-1; the D is unclear. Trimming took 3 bases from V and 1 from J, leaving 16 bases between them. The CDR3 is made up of 17 amino acids. Germline lookup yields CDR1 SGHAT and CDR2 FQNNGV. Based on the CDR3 plus reference TRBV11-2 and TRBJ2-1, the full variable domain is EAGVAQSPRYKIIEKRQSVAFWCNPISGHATLYWYQQILGQGPKLLIQFQNNGVVDDSQLPKDRFSAERLKGVDSTLKIQPAKLEDSAVYLCASSLRVFELSYNEQFFGPGTRLTVL.

The rearrangement joins TRBV13 to TRBJ2-3; 7 bases line up with TRBD2. The V segment lost 3 bases and the J segment 2 bases; nucleotides outside the gene matches: 2. The length of the CDR3 is 14 residues. The germline V gene has CDR1 PRHDT and CDR2 FYEKMQ (reference sequence). Here the CDR3 reads CASSFAGATDTQYF. The DNA for the CDR3 is TGTGCCAGCAGCTTTGCGGGAGCCACAGATACGCAGTATTTT.

This clone was found a few times. The rearrangement uses TRBV6-6 and TRBJ2-3, with D perhaps matching TRBD1 (5 bases). Germline CDR1 reads MNHNY; CDR2 reads SVGAGI (reference sequence). Trimming stripped 9 bases from V and 5 bases from J, with 9 bases between. This CDR3 has 11 amino acids. The CDR3 DNA reads as TGTGCCAGGGGGCGTGGAGATACGCAGTATTTT. Translated: CARGRGDTQYF.

V gene TRBV19 combines with J gene TRBJ2-4; 7 nucleotides align to TRBD2. CDR1 LNHDA and CDR2 SQIVND come from the germline V gene (reference sequence). This CDR3 region has 14 residues. V was pared by 3 bases and J by 4 bases, with 3 bases of the junction left unmatched. The CDR3 region is CASSIWREKNIQYF. CDR3 DNA sequence: TGTGCCAGTAGTATTTGGCGGGAGAAAAACATTCAGTACTTC.

J is TRBJ2-1 and V is TRBV21-1; the D call of TRBD1 is as the table states it, not checked on the DNA. TRBV21-1 is marked as a pseudogene. The CDR3 is 18 residues long. CDR3: CASSLRAKDRGFYNEQFF. For the CDR3, the DNA is TGTGCCAGCAGTTTAAGGGCTAAGGACAGGGGGTTTTACAATGAGCAGTTCTTC.

In regard to this clone: Compared with germline, one end of the junction differs, possibly owing to a read error. The chain uses TRBV7-7 and TRBJ2-5, with TRBD2 matching 9 bases. Per germline, CDR1 SSHAT and CDR2 FNYEAQ (reference sequence). The CDR3 covers 15 residues. The CDR3 region has the DNA TGTGCTAGCAGCTTAGGCGGGGGGGCACAAGAGACCCAGTACTTC. The encoded protein is CASSLGGGAQETQYF.

The CDR3 coding sequence is TGTGCCAGCAGCTTAGCGCGAGAGGGAGAGGACTATGGCTACACCTTC. It is translated as CASSLAREGEDYGYTF. This chain connects TRBV7-6 to TRBJ1-2; D is undetermined. The germline V gene encodes CDR1 SGHVS and CDR2 FNYEAQ. With 0 bases removed from V and 3 bases from J, the gap between germline ends came to 14 bases. There are 16 residues in the CDR3.